The present entry profiles one TCR beta chain with its context. The source of the sample is a study of blood T cell repertoires in COVID-19. Assay: immunoSEQ multiplex PCR; the TCRdb copy retains only in-frame clones and omits some. The sample yields approximately 21,000 clones, 79% seen once. CDR3 length: 15 residues. V shed 6 bases, J shed 10 bases, and the junction held 10 bases outside the gene matches. The V gene's germline CDR1 is MNHEY and CDR2 SMNVEV (reference sequence). The clonotype comes from a man of 80 years or more with acute or convalescent COVID-19. The specimen was peripheral blood. The rearrangement uses TRBV27 and TRBJ2-4; TRBD2 agrees at 12 bases. Written as DNA, the CDR3 is TGTGCCAGCAGACTAGCGGGAGGCCCGGGAGGGATTCAGTACTTC. Its translation: CASRLAGGPGGIQYF.